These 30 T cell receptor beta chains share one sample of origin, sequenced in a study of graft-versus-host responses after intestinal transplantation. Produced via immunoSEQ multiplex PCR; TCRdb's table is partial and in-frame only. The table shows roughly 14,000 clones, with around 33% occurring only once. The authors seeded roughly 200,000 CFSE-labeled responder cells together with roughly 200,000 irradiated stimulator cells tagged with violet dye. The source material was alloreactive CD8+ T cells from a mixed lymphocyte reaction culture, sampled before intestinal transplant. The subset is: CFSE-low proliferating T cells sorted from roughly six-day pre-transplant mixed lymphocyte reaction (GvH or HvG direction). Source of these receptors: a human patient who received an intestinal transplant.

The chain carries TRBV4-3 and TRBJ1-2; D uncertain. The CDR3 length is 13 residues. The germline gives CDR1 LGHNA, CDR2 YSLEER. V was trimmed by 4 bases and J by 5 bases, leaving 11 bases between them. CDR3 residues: CASSPGPSYGYTF. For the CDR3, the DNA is TGCGCCAGCAGCCCTGGGCCCAGTTATGGCTACACCTTC.

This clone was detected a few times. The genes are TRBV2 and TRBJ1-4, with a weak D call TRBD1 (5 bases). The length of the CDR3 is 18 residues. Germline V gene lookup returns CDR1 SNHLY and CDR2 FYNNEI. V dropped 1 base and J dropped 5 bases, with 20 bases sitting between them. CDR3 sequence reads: CASSEDPPGRGVNEKLFF. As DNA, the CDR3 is TGTGCCAGCAGTGAAGATCCGCCAGGGCGGGGGGTCAATGAAAAACTGTTTTTT. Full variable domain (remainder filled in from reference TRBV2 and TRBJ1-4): EPEVTQTPSHQVTQMGQEVILRCVPISNHLYFYWYRQILGQKVEFLVSFYNNEISEKSEIFDDQFSVERPDGSNFTLKIRSTKLEDSAMYFCASSEDPPGRGVNEKLFFGSGTQLSVL.

CDR3 sequence (DNA): TGTGCCAGCAGCCCGACAGTCTCCTACGAGCAGTACTTC. Its protein is CASSPTVSYEQYF. The rearrangement joins TRBV11-3 to TRBJ2-7, with D perhaps TRBD1 (5 bases). Trimming took off 5 bases at V and 0 bases at J, with 8 bases between the two ends. Germline lookup yields CDR1 SGHNT and CDR2 YENEEA. CDR3 length: 13 residues. Variable domain in full (rest from reference TRBV11-3 and TRBJ2-7): EAGVVQSPRYKIIEKKQPVAFWCNPISGHNTLYWYLQNLGQGPELLIRYENEEAVDDSQLPKDRFSAERLKGVDSTLKIQPAELGDSAVYLCASSPTVSYEQYFGPGTRLTVT.

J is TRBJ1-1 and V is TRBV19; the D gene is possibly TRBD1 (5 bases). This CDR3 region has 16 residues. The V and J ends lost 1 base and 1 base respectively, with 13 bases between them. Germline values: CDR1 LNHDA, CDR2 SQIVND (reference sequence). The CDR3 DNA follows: TGTGCCAGTAGTATAGTGGGGCCGGGGGGGAACACTGAAGCTTTCTTT. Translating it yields CASSIVGPGGNTEAFF.

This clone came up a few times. In DNA form, the CDR3 reads TGCGCCAGCAGCCAGGACAGGGGGCTCGCTAACTATGGCTACACCTTC. It yields the protein CASSQDRGLANYGYTF. The chain uses TRBV4-3 and TRBJ1-2; 11 bases line up with TRBD1. The germline CDR1 and CDR2 sequences are LGHNA and YSLEER. The V gene end was trimmed by 3 bases and the J gene end by 0 bases; junction bases not matched to a gene: 3. The CDR3 has 16 residues.

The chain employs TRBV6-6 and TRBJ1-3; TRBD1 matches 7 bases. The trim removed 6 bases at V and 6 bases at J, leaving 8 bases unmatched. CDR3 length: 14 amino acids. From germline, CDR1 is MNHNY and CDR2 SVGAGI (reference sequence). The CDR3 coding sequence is TGTGCCAGCAGAGGGACGGAGGGGGCAAACACCATATATTTT. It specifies CASRGTEGANTIYF.

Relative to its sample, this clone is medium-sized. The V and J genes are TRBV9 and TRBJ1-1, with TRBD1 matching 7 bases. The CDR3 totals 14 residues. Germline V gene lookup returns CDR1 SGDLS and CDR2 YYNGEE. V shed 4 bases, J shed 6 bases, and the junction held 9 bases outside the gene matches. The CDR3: CASSPLDRIAEAFF. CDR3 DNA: TGTGCCAGCAGCCCCTTGGACAGGATCGCTGAAGCTTTCTTT.

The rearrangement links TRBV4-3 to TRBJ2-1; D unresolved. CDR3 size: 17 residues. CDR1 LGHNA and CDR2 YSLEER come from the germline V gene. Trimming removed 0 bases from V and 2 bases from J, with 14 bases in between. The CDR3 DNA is TGCGCCAGCAGCCAAGAAGGAATAGCCAACCCCTACAATGAGCAGTTCTTC. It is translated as CASSQEGIANPYNEQFF.

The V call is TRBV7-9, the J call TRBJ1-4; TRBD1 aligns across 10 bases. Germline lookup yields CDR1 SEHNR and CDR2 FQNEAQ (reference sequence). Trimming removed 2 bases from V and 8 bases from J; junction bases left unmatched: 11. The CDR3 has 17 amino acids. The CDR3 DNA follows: TGTGCCAGCAGCTTATCGGGACAGGGGTCCCTATGGGAAAAACTGTTTTTT. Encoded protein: CASSLSGQGSLWEKLFF. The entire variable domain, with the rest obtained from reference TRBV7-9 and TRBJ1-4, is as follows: DTGVSQNPRHKITKRGQNVTFRCDPISEHNRLYWYRQTLGQGPEFLTYFQNEAQLEKSRLLSDRFSAERPKGSFSTLEIQRTEQGDSAMYLCASSLSGQGSLWEKLFFGSGTQLSVL.

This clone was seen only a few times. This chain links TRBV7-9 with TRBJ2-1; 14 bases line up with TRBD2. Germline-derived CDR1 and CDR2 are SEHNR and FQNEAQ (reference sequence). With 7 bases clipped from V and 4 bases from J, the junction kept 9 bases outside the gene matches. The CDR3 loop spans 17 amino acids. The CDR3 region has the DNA TGTGCCAGCACCAGGACTAGCGGGGGGCCACGGTACAATGAGCAGTTCTTC. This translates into CASTRTSGGPRYNEQFF.

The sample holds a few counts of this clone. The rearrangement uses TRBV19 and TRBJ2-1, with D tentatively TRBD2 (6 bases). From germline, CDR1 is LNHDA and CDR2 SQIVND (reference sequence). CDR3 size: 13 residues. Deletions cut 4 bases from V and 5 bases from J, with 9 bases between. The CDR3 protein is CASSTLANNEQFF. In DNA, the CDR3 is TGTGCCAGTAGTACCCTAGCGAACAATGAGCAGTTCTTC.

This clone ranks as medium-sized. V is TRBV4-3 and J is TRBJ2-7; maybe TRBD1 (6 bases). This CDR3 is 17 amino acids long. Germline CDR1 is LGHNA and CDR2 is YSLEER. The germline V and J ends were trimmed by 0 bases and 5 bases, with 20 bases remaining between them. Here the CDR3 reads CASSQDGVSGEIDEQYF. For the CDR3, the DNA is TGCGCCAGCAGCCAAGATGGGGTTTCAGGGGAGATCGACGAGCAGTACTTC.

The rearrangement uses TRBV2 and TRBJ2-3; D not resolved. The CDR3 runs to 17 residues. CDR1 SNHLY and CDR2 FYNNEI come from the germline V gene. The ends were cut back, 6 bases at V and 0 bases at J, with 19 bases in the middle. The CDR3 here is CASRKVSGDSSTDTQYF. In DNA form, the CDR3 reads TGTGCCAGCAGGAAAGTGAGTGGTGATTCTAGCACAGATACGCAGTATTTT.

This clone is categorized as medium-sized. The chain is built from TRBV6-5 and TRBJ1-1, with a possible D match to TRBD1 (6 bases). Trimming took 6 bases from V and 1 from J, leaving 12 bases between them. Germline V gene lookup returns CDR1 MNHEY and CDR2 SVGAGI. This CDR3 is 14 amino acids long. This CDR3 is CASSEGDENTEAFF. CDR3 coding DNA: TGTGCCAGCAGCGAGGGGGACGAGAACACTGAAGCTTTCTTT.

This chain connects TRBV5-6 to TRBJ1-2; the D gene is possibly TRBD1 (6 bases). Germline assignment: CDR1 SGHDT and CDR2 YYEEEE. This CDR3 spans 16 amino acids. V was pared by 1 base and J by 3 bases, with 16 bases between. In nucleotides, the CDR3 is TGTGCCAGCAGCTTGATTTCAGGGGCAACTGACTATGGCTACACCTTC. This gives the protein CASSLISGATDYGYTF. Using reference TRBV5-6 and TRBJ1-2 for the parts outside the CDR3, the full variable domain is DAGVTQSPTHLIKTRGQQVTLRCSPKSGHDTVSWYQQALGQGPQFIFQYYEEEERQRGNFPDRFSGHQFPNYSSELNVNALLLGDSALYLCASSLISGATDYGYTFGSGTRLTVV.

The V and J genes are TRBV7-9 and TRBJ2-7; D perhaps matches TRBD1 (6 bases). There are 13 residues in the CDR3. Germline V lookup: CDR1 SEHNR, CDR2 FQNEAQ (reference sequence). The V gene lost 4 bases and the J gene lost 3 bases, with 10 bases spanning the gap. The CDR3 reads CASSSGQNYEQYF. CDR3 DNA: TGTGCCAGCAGCTCCGGACAGAACTACGAGCAGTACTTC.

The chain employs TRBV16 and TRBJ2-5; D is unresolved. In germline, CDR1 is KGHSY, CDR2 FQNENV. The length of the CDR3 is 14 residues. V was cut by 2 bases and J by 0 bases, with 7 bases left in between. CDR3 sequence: CASSQNSYQETQYF. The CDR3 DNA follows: TGTGCCAGCAGCCAAAATTCATACCAAGAGACCCAGTACTTC.

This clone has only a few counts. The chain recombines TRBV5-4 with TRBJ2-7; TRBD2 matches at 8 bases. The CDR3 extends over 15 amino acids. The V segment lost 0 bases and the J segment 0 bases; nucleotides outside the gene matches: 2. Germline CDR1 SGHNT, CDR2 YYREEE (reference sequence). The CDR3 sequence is CASSLAGTSSYEQYF. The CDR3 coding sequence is TGTGCCAGCAGCTTGGCCGGGACTAGCTCCTACGAGCAGTACTTC.

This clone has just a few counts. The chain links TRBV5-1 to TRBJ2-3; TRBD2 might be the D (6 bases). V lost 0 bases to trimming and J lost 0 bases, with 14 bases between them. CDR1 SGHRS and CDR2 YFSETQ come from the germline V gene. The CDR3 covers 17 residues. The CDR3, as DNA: TGCGCCAGCAGCTTGGAGGCCCCAGCGGGTAGCACAGATACGCAGTATTTT. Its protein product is CASSLEAPAGSTDTQYF.

The chain's CDR3 is CAWSAGAGSYNSPLHF. As DNA, the CDR3 is TGTGCCTGGAGTGCAGGGGCCGGGTCCTATAATTCACCCCTCCACTTT. The V call is TRBV30, the J call TRBJ1-6; tentative D call: TRBD1 (6 bases). CDR3 size: 16 residues. V was clipped by 1 base and J by 1 base, with 11 bases between them. Germline V gene lookup returns CDR1 GTSNPN and CDR2 SVGIG (reference sequence).

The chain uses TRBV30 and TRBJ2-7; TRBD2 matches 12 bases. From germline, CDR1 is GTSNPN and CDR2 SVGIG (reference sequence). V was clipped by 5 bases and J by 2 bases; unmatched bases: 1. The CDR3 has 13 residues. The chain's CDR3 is CAWSSGGAYEQYF. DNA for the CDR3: TGTGCCTGGTCTAGCGGGGGGGCCTACGAGCAGTACTTC.

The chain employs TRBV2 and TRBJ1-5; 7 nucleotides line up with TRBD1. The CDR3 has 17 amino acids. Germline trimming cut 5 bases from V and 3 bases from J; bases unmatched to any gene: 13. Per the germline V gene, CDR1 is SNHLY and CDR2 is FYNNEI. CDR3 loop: CASSRYRGGAFNQPQHF. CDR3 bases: TGTGCCAGCAGTCGCTACAGGGGAGGAGCTTTCAATCAGCCCCAGCATTTT.

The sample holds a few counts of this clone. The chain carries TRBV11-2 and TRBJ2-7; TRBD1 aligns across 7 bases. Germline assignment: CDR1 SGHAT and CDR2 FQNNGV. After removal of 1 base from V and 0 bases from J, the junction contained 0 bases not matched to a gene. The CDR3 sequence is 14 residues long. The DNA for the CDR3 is TGTGCCAGCAGCTTAGGGGACAGCTCCTACGAGCAGTACTTC. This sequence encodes CASSLGDSSYEQYF.

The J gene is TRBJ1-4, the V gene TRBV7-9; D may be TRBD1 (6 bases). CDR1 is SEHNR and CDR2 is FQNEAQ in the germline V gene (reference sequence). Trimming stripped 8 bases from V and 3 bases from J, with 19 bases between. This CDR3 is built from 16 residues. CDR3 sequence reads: CASAGDLEDANEKLFF. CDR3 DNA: TGTGCCAGCGCAGGGGACCTAGAAGATGCTAATGAAAAACTGTTTTTT.

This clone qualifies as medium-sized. The CDR3 nucleotides read TGTGCCAGCAGCCAAGCCCCGTTGGGTGAGGGATATCAGCCCCAGCATTTT. It codes for CASSQAPLGEGYQPQHF. The chain carries TRBV7-8 and TRBJ1-5; D remains unclear. Germline V CDR1 and CDR2: SGHVS, FQNEAQ. The CDR3 extends over 17 amino acids. V lost 5 bases, J lost 5 bases, and 22 bases lay in between.

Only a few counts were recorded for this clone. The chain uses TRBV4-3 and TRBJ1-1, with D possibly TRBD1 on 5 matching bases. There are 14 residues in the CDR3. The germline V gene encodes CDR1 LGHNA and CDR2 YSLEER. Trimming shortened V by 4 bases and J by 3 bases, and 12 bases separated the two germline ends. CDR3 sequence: CASSPGALHTEAFF. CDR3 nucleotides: TGCGCCAGCAGCCCTGGGGCATTACACACTGAAGCTTTCTTT.

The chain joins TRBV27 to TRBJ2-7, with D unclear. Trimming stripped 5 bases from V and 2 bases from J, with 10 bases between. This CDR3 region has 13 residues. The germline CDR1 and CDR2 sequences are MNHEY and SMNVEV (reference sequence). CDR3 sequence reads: CASSLGSTYEQYF. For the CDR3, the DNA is TGTGCCAGCAGTCTAGGAAGCACCTACGAGCAGTACTTC.

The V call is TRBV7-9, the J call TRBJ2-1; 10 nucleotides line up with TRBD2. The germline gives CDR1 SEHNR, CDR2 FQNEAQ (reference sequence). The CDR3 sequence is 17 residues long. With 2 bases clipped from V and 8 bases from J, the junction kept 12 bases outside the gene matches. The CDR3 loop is CASSLFPSGGKIHEQFF. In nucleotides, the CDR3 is TGTGCCAGCAGCTTATTCCCTAGCGGGGGAAAGATCCATGAGCAGTTCTTC.

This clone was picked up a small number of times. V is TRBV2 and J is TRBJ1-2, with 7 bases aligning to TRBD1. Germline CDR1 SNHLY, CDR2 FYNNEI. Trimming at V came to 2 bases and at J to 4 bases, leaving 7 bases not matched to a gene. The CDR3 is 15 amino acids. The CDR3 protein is CASSESAGQSYGYTF. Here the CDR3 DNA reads TGTGCCAGCAGTGAATCCGCGGGACAGTCCTATGGCTACACCTTC.

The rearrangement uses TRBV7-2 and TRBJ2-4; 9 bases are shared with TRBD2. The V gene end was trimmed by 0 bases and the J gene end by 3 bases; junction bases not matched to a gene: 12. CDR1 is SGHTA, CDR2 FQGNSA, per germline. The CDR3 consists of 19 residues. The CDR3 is CASSLAVAGALGYKNIQYF. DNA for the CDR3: TGTGCCAGCAGCTTAGCTGTAGCGGGGGCCCTGGGATACAAAAACATTCAGTACTTC.